One and the same sample provided the 28 T cell receptor beta chains below, sequenced in a study of blood T cell repertoires in COVID-19. The protocol was immunoSEQ multiplex PCR, while the TCRdb copy is restricted to in-frame clones and leaves out a portion. The sample consists of approximately 150,000 clones, around 84% of them appearing once. The sequencing sample was made of PBMCs or T cells enriched from blood (not recorded which). All receptors come from a woman aged 50 to 60 who had recovered from COVID-19.

The chain links TRBV27 to TRBJ2-2; D possibly corresponds to TRBD1 (5 bases). The CDR3 has 14 amino acids. V was cut by 5 bases and J by 6 bases, with 13 bases left in between. CDR1 is MNHEY and CDR2 is SMNVEV in the germline V gene (reference sequence). The CDR3 DNA follows: TGTGCCAGCAGTAGGGGTTTAAGTGCCGGGGAGCTGTTTTTT. Amino acids: CASSRGLSAGELFF.

The genes are TRBV2 and TRBJ2-5; no clear D gene. The V end was cut by 2 bases, the J end by 1 base, with 2 bases between. CDR3 length: 12 residues. CDR1 and CDR2 from the germline V gene are SNHLY and FYNNEI. The CDR3 coding sequence is TGTGCCAGCAGTGAACTCCAAGAGACCCAGTACTTC. Protein: CASSELQETQYF.

The V call is TRBV9, the J call TRBJ2-7; tentative D call: TRBD1 (5 bases). The CDR3 covers 16 residues. V shed 2 bases and J shed 0 bases, with 15 bases lying between them. Per the germline V gene, CDR1 is SGDLS and CDR2 is YYNGEE. CDR3 nucleotides: TGTGCCAGCAGCGTCTCTCCGTCGGACATCTCCTACGAGCAGTACTTC. Its protein is CASSVSPSDISYEQYF.

This clone was found a few times. The V gene is TRBV28, the J gene TRBJ2-2; possibly TRBD1 for D (5 bases). This CDR3 is built from 13 residues. The V and J ends lost 4 bases and 9 bases respectively, with 12 bases between them. Germline V gives CDR1 MDHEN, CDR2 SYDVKM. CDR3 bases: TGTGCCAGCAGTTCAGGGCCTCCCCGGGAGCTGTTTTTT. It specifies CASSSGPPRELFF.

V gene TRBV5-4 combines with J gene TRBJ2-5, with 9 nucleotides matching TRBD2. The ends lost 0 bases at V and 5 bases at J; junction bases unmatched: 8. CDR3 length: 16 residues. The germline gives CDR1 SGHNT, CDR2 YYREEE (reference sequence). The CDR3 sequence: CASSLGGGAYHETQYF. The CDR3 region has the DNA TGTGCCAGCAGCTTGGGCGGGGGGGCCTATCACGAGACCCAGTACTTC.

This clone was detected many times. This chain connects TRBV12-3 or TRBV12-4 to TRBJ1-6; unclear D gene. This CDR3 is built from 12 residues. Trimming removed 5 bases from V and 17 bases from J, with 16 bases in between. The CDR3 spells CASSLGGVAVHF. The CDR3 DNA is TGTGCCAGCAGTCTCGGCGGGGTGGCCGTCCACTTT.

The chain joins TRBV5-1 to TRBJ2-2; 7 nucleotides match TRBD2. This CDR3 has 15 residues. Per germline, CDR1 SGHRS and CDR2 YFSETQ. V was pared by 4 bases and J by 4 bases, with 7 bases of the junction left unmatched. The CDR3 region has the DNA TGCGCCAGCAGCGATAGGGGACTATTCACCGGGGAGCTGTTTTTT. The encoded protein is CASSDRGLFTGELFF.

The chain combines TRBV6-5 with TRBJ1-1, with D possibly being TRBD1 (5 bases). The germline V gene has CDR1 MNHEY and CDR2 SVGAGI. V gave up 6 bases and J gave up 3 bases, with 11 bases separating them. The CDR3 is 13 amino acids. CDR3 nucleotides: TGTGCCAGCAGACAAAAACAGGACACTGAAGCTTTCTTT. It encodes CASRQKQDTEAFF.

V and J are TRBV10-1 and TRBJ1-1, with a tentative D call TRBD1 (6 bases). CDR1 WNHNN and CDR2 SYGVQD come from the germline V gene (reference sequence). This CDR3 has 19 residues. The germline V and J ends were trimmed by 7 bases and 0 bases, with 27 bases remaining between them. The CDR3 coding sequence is TGCGCCAGCAACCCCCCCCCGGCGGGGGCGCGTTATATGAACACTGAAGCTTTCTTT. It yields the protein CASNPPPAGARYMNTEAFF.

This chain joins TRBV7-9 and TRBJ1-2; D gene uncertain. The germline gives CDR1 SEHNR, CDR2 FQNEAQ (reference sequence). The CDR3 is made up of 12 amino acids. Trimming cost V 2 bases and J 7 bases, with 8 bases left between them. Here the CDR3 DNA reads TGTGCCAGCAGCTTAAATTCGGTTGGCTACACCTTC. It yields the protein CASSLNSVGYTF.

The V call is TRBV29-1, the J call TRBJ1-1; 7 bases line up with TRBD1. The CDR3 contains 11 residues. Germline V gives CDR1 SQVTM, CDR2 ANQGSEA. The CDR3 protein is CSVTGYTEAFF. As DNA, the CDR3 is TGCAGTGTGACAGGGTACACTGAAGCTTTCTTT.

The genes are TRBV19 and TRBJ1-5; a weak D match, TRBD1 (6 bases). The CDR3 sequence is 14 residues long. Germline V CDR1 and CDR2: LNHDA, SQIVND (reference sequence). Trimming shortened V by 7 bases and J by 6 bases, and 16 bases separated the two germline ends. The CDR3 spells CASNGHTRGQPQHF. CDR3 in DNA: TGTGCCAGTAACGGTCACACCAGGGGTCAGCCCCAGCATTTT.

V usage is TRBV19 and J usage is TRBJ1-4, with D perhaps TRBD1 (6 bases). The germline V gene has CDR1 LNHDA and CDR2 SQIVND (reference sequence). The length of the CDR3 is 15 residues. Between the trimmed V and J ends, which lost 5 bases and 4 bases, there was a span of 14 bases. The CDR3 DNA follows: TGTGCCAGTAGTGTCGGACAGTCTCATAATGAAAAACTGTTTTTT. Protein product: CASSVGQSHNEKLFF.

The chain links TRBV28 to TRBJ2-7, with 8 bases that match TRBD1. This CDR3 comprises 14 residues. J lost 3 bases, V lost 5 bases, and 6 bases had no gene match. Germline V gives CDR1 MDHEN, CDR2 SYDVKM. The CDR3 DNA reads as TGTGCCAGCAGTCTTGCAGGGGGCGGCTACGAGCAGTACTTC. Amino acids: CASSLAGGGYEQYF.

CDR3 residues: CASSVDAGRGAEAFF. CDR3 in DNA: TGTGCCAGCAGCGTAGATGCAGGGAGGGGAGCTGAAGCTTTCTTT. V gene TRBV9 combines with J gene TRBJ1-1; D is possibly TRBD1 (5 bases). CDR1 is SGDLS and CDR2 is YYNGEE in the germline V gene. The CDR3 is 15 residues long. V was clipped by 0 bases and J by 6 bases, with 15 bases between them. The full variable domain, completed using reference TRBV9 and TRBJ1-1, is DSGVTQTPKHLITATGQRVTLRCSPRSGDLSVYWYQQSLDQGLQFLIQYYNGEERAKGNILERFSAQQFPDLHSELNLSSLELGDSALYFCASSVDAGRGAEAFFGQGTRLTVV.

The V call is TRBV9, the J call TRBJ1-2, with 8 bases lining up with TRBD1. After removal of 4 bases from V and 4 bases from J, the junction contained 9 bases not matched to a gene. Germline V lookup: CDR1 SGDLS, CDR2 YYNGEE. The CDR3 loop spans 15 amino acids. CDR3 in amino acids: CASSSGTGLIYGYTF. In DNA form, the CDR3 reads TGTGCCAGCAGCAGCGGGACAGGACTTATCTATGGCTACACCTTC.

V gene TRBV19 combines with J gene TRBJ1-2; maybe TRBD1 (5 bases). The CDR3 has 13 amino acids. Germline loops: CDR1 LNHDA, CDR2 SQIVND (reference sequence). V was pared by 3 bases and J by 4 bases, with 9 bases between. The CDR3 here is CASSMQGGYGYTF. In DNA form, the CDR3 reads TGTGCCAGTAGTATGCAGGGAGGCTATGGCTACACCTTC.

This clone was observed a single time. The chain combines TRBV5-5 with TRBJ1-2; 9 bases fit TRBD1. The germline V gene encodes CDR1 SGHKS and CDR2 YYEKEE (reference sequence). Germline trimming cut 4 bases from V and 2 bases from J; bases unmatched to any gene: 12. This CDR3 comprises 17 residues. CDR3 residues: CASSPTGAGTGNYGYTF. The CDR3 DNA reads as TGTGCCAGCAGCCCCACCGGAGCCGGGACAGGGAACTATGGCTACACCTTC.

This sequence joins TRBV9 and TRBJ1-1; D gene unclear. With 0 bases removed from V and 1 base from J, the gap between germline ends came to 10 bases. The V gene's germline CDR1 is SGDLS and CDR2 YYNGEE. This CDR3 contains 15 residues. The CDR3 region is CASSVDPQENTEAFF. The CDR3, as DNA: TGTGCCAGCAGCGTAGACCCGCAGGAGAACACTGAAGCTTTCTTT.

This clone was seen only once. CDR3 nucleotides: TGTGCCAGCAGTGTCGGGGATAATTCACCCCTCCACTTT. Protein sequence: CASSVGDNSPLHF. The rearrangement links TRBV2 to TRBJ1-6; D gene unclear. Looked up from germline, CDR1 is SNHLY and CDR2 is FYNNEI. Trimming took off 4 bases at V and 5 bases at J, with 6 bases between the two ends. This CDR3 is built from 13 residues.

The chain has TRBV11-2 and TRBJ1-2, with D possibly TRBD1 on 5 matching bases. Trimming stripped 0 bases from V and 8 bases from J, with 10 bases between. CDR1 SGHAT and CDR2 FQNNGV come from the germline V gene. The CDR3 totals 13 residues. The CDR3 loop is CASSLDRTPGYTF. CDR3 in DNA: TGTGCCAGCAGCTTAGATCGGACACCGGGCTACACCTTC.

This chain links TRBV4-3 with TRBJ2-2, with 11 bases lining up with TRBD2. Germline-derived CDR1 and CDR2 are LGHNA and YSLEER. The CDR3 runs 16 residues. V shed 6 bases, J shed 5 bases, and the junction held 8 bases outside the gene matches. The chain's CDR3 is CASRETSGSWTGELFF. The CDR3, as DNA: TGCGCCAGCAGGGAAACTAGCGGGAGCTGGACCGGGGAGCTGTTTTTT.

Worth noting for this clone: The final CDR3 position lacks the conserved phenylalanine or tryptophan, pointing to a likely read error. The DNA is left out, because the CDR3 cannot be placed on it with certainty; the CDR3 is given as TCRdb lists it. The V gene is TRBV7-9, the J gene TRBJ1-2. The germline V gene has CDR1 SEHNR and CDR2 FQNEAQ (reference sequence). The CDR3 is 13 amino acids in total, end residues counted. This CDR3 is CASSLESGGLPCL.

The genes are TRBV4-3 and TRBJ1-6, with D unresolved. Germline CDR1 is LGHNA and CDR2 is YSLEER. The CDR3 spans 15 residues. The V end lost 0 bases, the J end lost 2 bases, and 5 bases lay between the germline ends. CDR3 sequence: CASSQDLTYNSPLHF. Written as DNA, the CDR3 is TGCGCCAGCAGCCAAGATCTAACCTATAATTCACCCCTCCACTTT.

V and J are TRBV20-1 and TRBJ1-4; no definite D call. V lost 3 bases to trimming and J lost 11 bases, with 19 bases between them. CDR1 is DFQATT, CDR2 SNEGSKA, per germline (reference sequence). The CDR3 length is 14 residues. Here the CDR3 reads CSASRGLGSGKLFF. The CDR3 DNA is TGCAGTGCTAGTAGAGGGCTTGGCTCTGGGAAACTGTTTTTT.

The chain uses TRBV12-3 or TRBV12-4 and TRBJ1-2; 7 bases line up with TRBD1. The trim removed 6 bases at V and 8 bases at J, leaving 6 bases unmatched. The CDR3 consists of 12 residues. The CDR3 DNA sequence: TGTGCCAGCAGCCTTACAGGGGACGGCTACACCTTC. Translating it yields CASSLTGDGYTF.

The chain recombines TRBV7-8 with TRBJ2-7; 7 bases match TRBD1. J was trimmed by 7 bases and V by 5 bases; bases with no gene match: 14. Germline V gives CDR1 SGHVS, CDR2 FQNEAQ. The length of the CDR3 is 15 residues. CDR3 coding DNA: TGTGCCAGCAGCGTACCCGGGACAGCCACGGGGGAGCAGTACTTC. Translated: CASSVPGTATGEQYF.

The chain uses TRBV28 and TRBJ1-1; D is unclear. From germline, CDR1 is MDHEN and CDR2 SYDVKM. Trimming took 2 bases from V and 6 from J, leaving 13 bases between them. The CDR3 is made up of 14 amino acids. CDR3 protein: CASSLEAGEAEAFF. In DNA form, the CDR3 reads TGTGCCAGCAGTTTAGAGGCCGGGGAGGCTGAAGCTTTCTTT.